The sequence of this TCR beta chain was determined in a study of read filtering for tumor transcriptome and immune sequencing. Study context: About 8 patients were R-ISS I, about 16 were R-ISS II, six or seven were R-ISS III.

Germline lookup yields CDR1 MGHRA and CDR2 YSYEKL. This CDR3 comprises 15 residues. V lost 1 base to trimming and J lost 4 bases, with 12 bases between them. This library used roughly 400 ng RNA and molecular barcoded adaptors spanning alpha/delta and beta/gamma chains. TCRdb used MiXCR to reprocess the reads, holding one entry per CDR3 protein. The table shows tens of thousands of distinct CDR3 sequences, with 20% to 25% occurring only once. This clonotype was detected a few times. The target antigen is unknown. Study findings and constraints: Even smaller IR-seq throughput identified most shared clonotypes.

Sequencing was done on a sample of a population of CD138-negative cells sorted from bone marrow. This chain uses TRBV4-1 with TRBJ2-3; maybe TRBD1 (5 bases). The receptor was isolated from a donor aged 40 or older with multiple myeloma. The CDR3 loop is CASSQGGYAADTQYF. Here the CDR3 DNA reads TGCGCCAGCAGCCAAGGGGGCTATGCCGCAGATACGCAGTATTTT.